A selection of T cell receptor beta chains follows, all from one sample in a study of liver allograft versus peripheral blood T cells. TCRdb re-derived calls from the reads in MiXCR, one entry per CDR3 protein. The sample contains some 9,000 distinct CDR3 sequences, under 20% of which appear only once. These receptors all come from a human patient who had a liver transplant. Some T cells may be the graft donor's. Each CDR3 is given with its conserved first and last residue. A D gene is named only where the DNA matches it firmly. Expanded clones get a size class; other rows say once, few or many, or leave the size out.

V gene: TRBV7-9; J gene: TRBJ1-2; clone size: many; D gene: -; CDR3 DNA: TGTGCCAGCAGCATCGATGGCAGGATAAACTATGGCTACACCTTC; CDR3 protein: CASSIDGRINYGYTF
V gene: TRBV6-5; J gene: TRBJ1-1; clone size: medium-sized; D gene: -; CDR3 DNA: TGTGCCAGCAGCTCCATTCAAGGTACTGAAGCTTTCTTT; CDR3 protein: CASSSIQGTEAFF
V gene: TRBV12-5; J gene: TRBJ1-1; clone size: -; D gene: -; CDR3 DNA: TGTGCTAGTGGTTTGGTGCCACGATTCTTT; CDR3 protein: CASGLVPRFF
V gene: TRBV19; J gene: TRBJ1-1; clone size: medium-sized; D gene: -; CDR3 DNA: TGTGCCAGTAGTATTAGGCCGGGGGGCGAAGCTTTCTTT; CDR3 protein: CASSIRPGGEAFF
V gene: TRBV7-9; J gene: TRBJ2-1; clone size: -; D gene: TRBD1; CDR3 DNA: TGTGCCAGCAGCGCCCCGGGACAGGGATACAATGAGCAGTTCTTC; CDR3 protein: CASSAPGQGYNEQFF
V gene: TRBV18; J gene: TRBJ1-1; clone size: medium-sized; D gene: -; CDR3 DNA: TGTGCCAGCTCACCTATAGTGAACACTGAAGCTTTCTTT; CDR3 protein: CASSPIVNTEAFF
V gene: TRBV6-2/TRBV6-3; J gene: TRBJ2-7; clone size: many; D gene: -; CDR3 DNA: TGTGCCAGCACCCCGGGCGGGGCCCACGAGCAGTACTTC; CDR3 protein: CASTPGGAHEQYF
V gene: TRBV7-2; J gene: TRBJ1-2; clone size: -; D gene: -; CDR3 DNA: TGTGCCAGCAGCTTAGTGACAGGCTATGACTACACCTTC; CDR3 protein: CASSLVTGYDYTF
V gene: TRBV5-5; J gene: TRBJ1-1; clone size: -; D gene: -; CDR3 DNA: TGTGCCAGCAGCTTCGGACCGGGGACTGAAGCTTTCTTT; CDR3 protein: CASSFGPGTEAFF
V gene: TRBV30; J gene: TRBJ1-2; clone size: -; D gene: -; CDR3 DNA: TGTGCCTGGAGAGGGTACGGCTACACCTTC; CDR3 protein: CAWRGYGYTF
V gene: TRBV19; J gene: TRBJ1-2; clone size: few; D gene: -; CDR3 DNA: TGTGCCAGTAGTATAGAAGTGCTCCGAGGCTACACCTTC; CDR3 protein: CASSIEVLRGYTF
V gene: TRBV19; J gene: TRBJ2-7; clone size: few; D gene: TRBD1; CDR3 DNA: TGTGCCAGTAGTCCGGGACAGGGGGCCTACGAGCAGTACTTC; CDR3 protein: CASSPGQGAYEQYF
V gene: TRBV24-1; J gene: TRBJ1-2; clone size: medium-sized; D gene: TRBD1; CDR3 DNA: TGTGCCACCAGTGACTCGGGACAGGCCTATGGCTACACCTTC; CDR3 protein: CATSDSGQAYGYTF
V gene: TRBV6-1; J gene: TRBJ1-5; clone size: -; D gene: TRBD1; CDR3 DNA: TGTGCCAGCAGAGAGACAGGGCGACAGCCCCAGCATTTT; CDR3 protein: CASRETGRQPQHF
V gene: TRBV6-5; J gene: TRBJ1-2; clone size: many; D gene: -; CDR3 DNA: TGTGCCAGCAGTTACTCCGGGGACACGCAGGGCTACACCTTC; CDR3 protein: CASSYSGDTQGYTF
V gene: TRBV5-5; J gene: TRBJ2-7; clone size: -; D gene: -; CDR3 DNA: TGTGCCAGCAGCTTGGAGACAGCATCCTACGAGCAGTACTTC; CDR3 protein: CASSLETASYEQYF
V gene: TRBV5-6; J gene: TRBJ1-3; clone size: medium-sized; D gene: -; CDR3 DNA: TGTGCCAGCAGCTTGTGGGCTACTGGAAACACCATATATTTT; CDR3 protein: CASSLWATGNTIYF
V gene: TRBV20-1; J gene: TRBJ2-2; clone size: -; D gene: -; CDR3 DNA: TGCAGTGCTAGAGATCCCGGGGGGCCCAAGGGCGGGGAGCTGTTTTTT; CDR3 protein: CSARDPGGPKGGELFF
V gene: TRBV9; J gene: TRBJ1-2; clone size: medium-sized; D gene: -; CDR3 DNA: TGTGCCAGCAGCGTCACAGAAAACTATGGCTACACCTTC; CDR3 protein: CASSVTENYGYTF
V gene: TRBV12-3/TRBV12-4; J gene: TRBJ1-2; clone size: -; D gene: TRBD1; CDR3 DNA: TGTGCCAACAGTATGGACAGGGGAGGGGATGGCTACACCTTC; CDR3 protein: CANSMDRGGDGYTF
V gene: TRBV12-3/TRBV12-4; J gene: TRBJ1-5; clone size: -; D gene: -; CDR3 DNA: TGTGCCAGCAGTTTAGGCCTCCGGCCCCAGCATTTT; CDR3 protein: CASSLGLRPQHF
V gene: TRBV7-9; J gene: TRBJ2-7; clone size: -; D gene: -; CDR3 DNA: TGTGCCAGCAGCTTAGCCGGACACCCCTACGAGCAGTACTTC; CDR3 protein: CASSLAGHPYEQYF
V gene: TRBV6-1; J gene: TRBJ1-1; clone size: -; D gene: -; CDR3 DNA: TGTGCCAGCACCAGGGGTCTTGAAGCTTTCTTT; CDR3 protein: CASTRGLEAFF
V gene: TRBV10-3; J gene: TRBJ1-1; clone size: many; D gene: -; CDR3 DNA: TGTGCCATCAGTGAATGGGGGGCAGACACTGAAGCTTTCTTT; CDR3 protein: CAISEWGADTEAFF
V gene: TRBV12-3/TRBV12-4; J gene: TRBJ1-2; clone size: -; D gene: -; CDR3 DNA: TGTGCCAGCAGTCTCGGAGTGGTTGGTGGCTACACCTTC; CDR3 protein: CASSLGVVGGYTF
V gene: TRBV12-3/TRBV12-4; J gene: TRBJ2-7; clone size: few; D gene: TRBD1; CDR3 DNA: TGTGCCAGCAGCCAGGCGGGACAGGGGGTCTACGAGCAGTACTTC; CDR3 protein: CASSQAGQGVYEQYF
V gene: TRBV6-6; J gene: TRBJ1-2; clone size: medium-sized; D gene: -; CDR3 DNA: TGTGCCAGCAGTCGGGCATTCGCTAACTATGGCTACACCTTC; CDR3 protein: CASSRAFANYGYTF
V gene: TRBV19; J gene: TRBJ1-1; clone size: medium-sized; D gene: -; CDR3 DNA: TGTGCCATCCTCCTGGGGGGGCGTAGGGGAACCCGTATGAACACTGAAGCTTTCTTT; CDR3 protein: CAILLGGRRGTRMNTEAFF
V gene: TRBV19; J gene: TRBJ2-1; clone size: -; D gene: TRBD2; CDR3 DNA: TGTGCCAGTAGTCTAGGCGGGGGGCAGTACAATGAGCAGTTCTTC; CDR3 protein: CASSLGGGQYNEQFF
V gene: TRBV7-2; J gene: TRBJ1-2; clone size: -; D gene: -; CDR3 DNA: TGTGCCAGCAGCTTAGGCGGTGCCTATGGCTACACCTTC; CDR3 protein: CASSLGGAYGYTF
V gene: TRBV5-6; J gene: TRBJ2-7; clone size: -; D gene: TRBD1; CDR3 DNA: TGTGCCAGCAGCTTGGGGACAGGGGGCCCGGAGTACTTC; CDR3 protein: CASSLGTGGPEYF
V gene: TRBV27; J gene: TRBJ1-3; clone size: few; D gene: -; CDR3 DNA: TGTGCCAGCAGTTTAGGGGTCGGAAACACCATATATTTT; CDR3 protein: CASSLGVGNTIYF
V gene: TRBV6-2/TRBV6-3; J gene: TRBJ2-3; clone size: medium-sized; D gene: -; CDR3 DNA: TGTGCCAGCCAAGGGCTTAGCGTCCCTAGCACAGATACGCAGTATTTT; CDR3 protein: CASQGLSVPSTDTQYF
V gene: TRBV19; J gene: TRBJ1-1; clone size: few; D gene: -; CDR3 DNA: TGTGCCAGTAGTGTGGGAGGCACTGAAGCTTTCTTT; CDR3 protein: CASSVGGTEAFF
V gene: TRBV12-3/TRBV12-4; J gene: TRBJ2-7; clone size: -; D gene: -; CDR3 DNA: TGTGCCAGCAGCTCCGGACAGCCCTACGAGCAGTACTTC; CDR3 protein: CASSSGQPYEQYF
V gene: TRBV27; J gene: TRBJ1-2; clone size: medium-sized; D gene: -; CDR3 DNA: TGTGCCAGCAGTCCCCCGGGGACTGGCTGGGGCTACACCTTC; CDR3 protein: CASSPPGTGWGYTF
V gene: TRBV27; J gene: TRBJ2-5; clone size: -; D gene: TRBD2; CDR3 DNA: TGTGCCAGCATGGGCGGGGGGGGCCAAGAGACCCAGTACTTC; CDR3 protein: CASMGGGGQETQYF
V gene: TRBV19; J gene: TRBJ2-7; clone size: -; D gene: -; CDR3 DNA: TGTGCCAGTAGTATGCACCCCAACCCAATCTACGAGCAGTACTTC; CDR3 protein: CASSMHPNPIYEQYF
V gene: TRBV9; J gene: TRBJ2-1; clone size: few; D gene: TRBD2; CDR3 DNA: TGTGCCAGCAGCGTAGTTAGCGGGGGGGTTAATGAGCAGTTCTTC; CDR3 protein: CASSVVSGGVNEQFF
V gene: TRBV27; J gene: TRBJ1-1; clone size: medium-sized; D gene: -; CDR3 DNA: TGTGCCAGCAGTTCAAGGTTCCCAAGTTTAGGTGAAGCTTTCTTT; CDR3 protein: CASSSRFPSLGEAFF
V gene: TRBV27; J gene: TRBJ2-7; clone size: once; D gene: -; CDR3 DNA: TGTGCCAGCGCCTGGGGAAAGGCGTACGAGCAGTACTTC; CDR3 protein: CASAWGKAYEQYF
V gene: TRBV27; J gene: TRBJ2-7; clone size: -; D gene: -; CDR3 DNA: TGTGCCAGCAGTTTATCCGGATGGGAGGAGCAGTACTTC; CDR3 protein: CASSLSGWEEQYF